These 20 T cell receptor beta chains were sequenced from one sample in a study of vaccination effects on CD4 cells after COVID-19. After expansion with viral peptide pools in the ViraFEST assay, antigen-specific CD4+ T cells were sequenced. Subsequent to approximately 11 days of culture, CD4+ T cells were isolated. PCR showed that the person got SARS-CoV-2 infection at some point between March and December 2020. Assay used: immunoSEQ multiplex PCR; TCRdb lists only in-frame clones, some missing. The data contain roughly 35,000 clones, about 73% of them singletons. Their cognate antigens are unknown. Sequenced here: CD4+ T cells from PBMCs cultured with HCoV-NL63 spike peptides, sampled before COVID-19 vaccination. The receptors stem from a human donor who had a prior SARS-CoV-2 infection.

The chain carries TRBV5-1 and TRBJ1-3, with TRBD1 matching over 7 bases. After removal of 3 bases from V and 6 bases from J, the junction contained 12 bases not matched to a gene. Germline loops: CDR1 SGHRS, CDR2 YFSETQ. The CDR3 runs to 16 residues. CDR3 sequence (DNA): TGCGCCAGCAGCTACGACGGGTACAGGGGACAAAACACCATATATTTT. Residues: CASSYDGYRGQNTIYF.

This clone was recorded once. The chain joins TRBV4-1 to TRBJ2-2; 14 nucleotides match TRBD2. CDR1 is MGHRA and CDR2 is YSYEKL in the germline V gene. The CDR3 runs 16 residues. Losses at the gene ends were 3 bases for V and 8 bases for J; bases not matched to a gene: 5. Written as DNA, the CDR3 is TGCGCCAGCAGCCAGCCGGGACTAGCGGGAGCGGGGGAGCTGTTTTTT. Translating it yields CASSQPGLAGAGELFF.

CDR3 amino acids: CASSYHYPDTQYF. The CDR3 DNA reads as TGTGCCAGCAGTTACCACTACCCAGATACGCAGTATTTT. The chain employs TRBV6-6 and TRBJ2-3; unclear D gene. Trimming took 2 bases from V and 4 from J, leaving 7 bases between them. Germline values: CDR1 MNHNY, CDR2 SVGAGI (reference sequence). The CDR3 loop spans 13 amino acids.

V gene TRBV10-3 combines with J gene TRBJ2-5; D might be TRBD2 (6 bases). CDR1 is ENHRY, CDR2 SYGVKD, per germline. The length of the CDR3 is 15 residues. Trimming removed 5 bases at V and 5 bases at J, with 18 bases between. The CDR3 coding sequence is TGTGCCATCAGTCGGGAGAGTCTAAGAGGGGAGACCCAGTACTTC. This codes for CAISRESLRGETQYF.

This chain connects TRBV4-1 to TRBJ2-1, with 12 bases matching TRBD2. V shed 4 bases, J shed 2 bases, and the junction held 0 bases outside the gene matches. The germline CDR1 and CDR2 sequences are MGHRA and YSYEKL. This CDR3 region has 15 residues. The CDR3 here is CASSPSGGAYNEQFF. The CDR3 region has the DNA TGCGCCAGCAGCCCTAGCGGGGGGGCCTACAATGAGCAGTTCTTC.

The CDR3, as DNA: TGTGCCAGCTCATCTGGGACAGGGGGCTACGAGCAGTACTTC. Protein product: CASSSGTGGYEQYF. The V and J genes are TRBV18 and TRBJ2-7; 11 bases are shared with TRBD1. CDR3 size: 14 residues. Germline CDR1 KGHSH, CDR2 LQKENI. The V gene end was trimmed by 5 bases and the J gene end by 3 bases; junction bases not matched to a gene: 3. Combining the CDR3 with reference TRBV18 and TRBJ2-7 gives the whole variable domain NAGVMQNPRHLVRRRGQEARLRCSPMKGHSHVYWYRQLPEEGLKFMVYLQKENIIDESGMPKERFSAEFPKEGPSILRIQQVVRGDSAAYFCASSSGTGGYEQYFGPGTRLTVT.

V gene TRBV5-1 combines with J gene TRBJ2-3; 12 bases are a match to TRBD2. The V gene's germline CDR1 is SGHRS and CDR2 YFSETQ. V lost 1 base, J lost 4 bases, and 1 base stayed unmatched. The CDR3 contains 15 residues. CDR3 residues: CASSLPSGGADTQYF. The CDR3 DNA follows: TGCGCCAGCAGCTTGCCTAGCGGGGGGGCAGATACGCAGTATTTT.

The chain links TRBV7-3 to TRBJ2-1; TRBD2 matches 14 bases. The CDR3 length is 14 residues. The germline gives CDR1 SGHTA, CDR2 FQGTGA. Trimming removed 5 bases from V and 10 bases from J; junction bases left unmatched: 4. The chain's CDR3 is CASSQGTSGSEQFF. CDR3 DNA sequence: TGTGCCAGCAGCCAAGGGACTAGCGGGAGCGAGCAGTTCTTC.

This chain connects TRBV18 to TRBJ1-6; D is unclear. CDR1 and CDR2 from the germline V gene are KGHSH and LQKENI. The CDR3 has 13 amino acids. V dropped 4 bases and J dropped 8 bases, with 9 bases sitting between them. CDR3 nucleotide sequence: TGTGCCAGCTCACGGGAGTCGGATTCACCCCTCCACTTT. Protein: CASSRESDSPLHF.

The chain recombines TRBV15 with TRBJ1-4, with a tentative D call TRBD1 (6 bases). The CDR3 has 15 amino acids. V lost 1 base and J lost 6, with 12 bases in between. The V gene's germline CDR1 is LNHNV and CDR2 YYDKDF (reference sequence). The CDR3 loop reads CATSRAGGADEKLFF. CDR3 in DNA: TGTGCCACCAGCAGAGCGGGGGGCGCGGATGAAAAACTGTTTTTT. The entire variable domain, with the rest obtained from reference TRBV15 and TRBJ1-4, is as follows: DAMVIQNPRYQVTQFGKPVTLSCSQTLNHNVMYWYQQKSSQAPKLLFHYYDKDFNNEADTPDNFQSRRPNTSFCFLDIRSPGLGDTAMYLCATSRAGGADEKLFFGSGTQLSVL.

The V call is TRBV11-2, the J call TRBJ2-7; TRBD1 aligns across 7 bases. Looked up from germline, CDR1 is SGHAT and CDR2 is FQNNGV. CDR3 length equals 15 residues. V lost 0 bases and J lost 2; bases outside the gene matches: 4. The CDR3 sequence is CASSLDYRGPYEQYF. CDR3 sequence (DNA): TGTGCCAGCAGCTTAGATTATAGGGGGCCCTACGAGCAGTACTTC. Full variable domain (remainder filled in from reference TRBV11-2 and TRBJ2-7): EAGVAQSPRYKIIEKRQSVAFWCNPISGHATLYWYQQILGQGPKLLIQFQNNGVVDDSQLPKDRFSAERLKGVDSTLKIQPAKLEDSAVYLCASSLDYRGPYEQYFGPGTRLTVT.

The rearrangement links TRBV14 to TRBJ2-7; no reliable D call. This CDR3 has 12 amino acids. Germline lookup yields CDR1 SGHDN and CDR2 FVKESK. Trimming left V 4 bases short and J 11 bases short, with 15 bases between. CDR3 sequence (DNA): TGTGCCAGCAGCCCCAAAGGTTCTAGGAAGTACTTC. Encoded protein: CASSPKGSRKYF.

The V call is TRBV2, the J call TRBJ2-1; D might be TRBD2 (6 bases). This CDR3 is built from 13 residues. Deletions cut 5 bases from V and 6 bases from J, with 11 bases between. Germline V CDR1 and CDR2: SNHLY, FYNNEI. CDR3: CASSWGEINEQFF. CDR3 nucleotide sequence: TGTGCCAGCAGTTGGGGGGAGATCAATGAGCAGTTCTTC.

This clone occurred once. The rearrangement uses TRBV11-2 and TRBJ2-2; the D is unclear. V was cut by 1 base and J by 0 bases, with 6 bases left in between. This CDR3 has 15 amino acids. The germline V gene encodes CDR1 SGHAT and CDR2 FQNNGV. CDR3 amino acids: CASSLVPTNTGELFF. The CDR3 nucleotides read TGTGCCAGCAGCTTAGTGCCAACGAACACCGGGGAGCTGTTTTTT.

The rearrangement uses TRBV7-9 and TRBJ1-5; weak D call: TRBD1 (5 bases). Germline V CDR1 and CDR2: SEHNR, FQNEAQ (reference sequence). V shed 1 base and J shed 7 bases, with 11 bases lying between them. This CDR3 spans 14 amino acids. CDR3 sequence: CASSLVGGAQPQHF. CDR3 sequence (DNA): TGTGCCAGCAGCTTAGTTGGAGGGGCCCAGCCCCAGCATTTT. Variable domain in full (rest from reference TRBV7-9 and TRBJ1-5): DTGVSQNPRHKITKRGQNVTFRCDPISEHNRLYWYRQTLGQGPEFLTYFQNEAQLEKSRLLSDRFSAERPKGSFSTLEIQRTEQGDSAMYLCASSLVGGAQPQHFGDGTRLSIL.

This clone was seen only a few times. The chain has TRBV3-1 (or the pseudogene TRBV3-2) and TRBJ1-1; D not certain. Germline assignment: CDR1 LGHDT and CDR2 YNNKEL (reference sequence). CDR3 length: 13 residues. The V end was cut by 5 bases, the J end by 3 bases, with 10 bases between. CDR3 protein: CASSSPSYTEAFF. The DNA of the CDR3 is TGTGCCAGCAGCAGCCCTAGCTACACTGAAGCTTTCTTT.

This clone was recorded once. V gene TRBV5-1 combines with J gene TRBJ2-3, with no clear D. CDR1 and CDR2 (germline): SGHRS, YFSETQ. This CDR3 is 15 amino acids long. V was shortened by 4 bases and J by 0 bases, with 12 bases between the two germline ends. In DNA form, the CDR3 reads TGCGCCAGCAGCCCCACCCGGCCTAGCACAGATACGCAGTATTTT. It encodes CASSPTRPSTDTQYF. The full variable domain, its missing parts supplied by reference TRBV5-1 and TRBJ2-3, is KAGVTQTPRYLIKTRGQQVTLSCSPISGHRSVSWYQQTPGQGLQFLFEYFSETQRNKGNFPGRFSGRQFSNSRSEMNVSTLELGDSALYLCASSPTRPSTDTQYFGPGTRLTVL.

J is TRBJ2-5 and V is TRBV9; the match to TRBD2 covers 9 bases. The V gene end was trimmed by 0 bases and the J gene end by 1 base; junction bases not matched to a gene: 16. The germline V gene has CDR1 SGDLS and CDR2 YYNGEE. The CDR3 spans 20 residues. The CDR3 DNA reads TGTGCCAGCAGCGTAGCTAGTTCGGGCGGACTAGCGCAATTCCAAGAGACCCAGTACTTC. Translated: CASSVASSGGLAQFQETQYF.

V and J are TRBV19 and TRBJ2-7; TRBD2 matches at 15 bases. Germline lookup yields CDR1 LNHDA and CDR2 SQIVND (reference sequence). V dropped 0 bases and J dropped 6; count of bases not matched to a gene: 6. The CDR3 is made up of 17 amino acids. The chain's CDR3 is CASSIDGLAGGPGEQYF. In DNA, the CDR3 is TGTGCCAGTAGTATAGACGGACTAGCGGGAGGGCCGGGCGAGCAGTACTTC.

This chain connects TRBV11-3 to TRBJ2-3; D possibly corresponds to TRBD1 (6 bases). CDR3 size: 11 residues. The V gene lost 7 bases and the J gene lost 4 bases, with 6 bases spanning the gap. Germline values: CDR1 SGHNT, CDR2 YENEEA. The CDR3 region is CASTGADTQYF. The CDR3 coding sequence is TGTGCCAGCACAGGGGCAGATACGCAGTATTTT.